Listed here are 31 T cell receptor beta chains from one sample, sequenced in a study of shared clonotypes between healthy human individuals. CD45RO-negative, CCR7-selected cells formed the naive CD8 fraction, which excluded terminally differentiated effector memory CD45RA+ cells. Some clones are missing from TCRdb's copy, which holds only in-frame ones; the method was immunoSEQ multiplex PCR. The data contain millions of clones, under 95% of them singletons. Specimen: naive CD8+ T cells from PBMCs. All receptors derive from a man in his late teens or twenties in good health. Some clones in this sample may be carry-over from other donors' samples.

As for this clone: Within the sample, other DNA sequences also encode this same CDR3. The rearrangement links TRBV27 to TRBJ1-5; D is possibly TRBD1 (6 bases). Germline V gene data show CDR1 as MNHEY and CDR2 as SMNVEV (reference sequence). Trimming pared 3 bases from V and 2 bases from J, leaving 8 bases between. The length of the CDR3 is 14 residues. CDR3 protein: CASSFAGGNQPQHF. CDR3 nucleotide sequence: TGTGCCAGCAGTTTCGCAGGGGGCAATCAGCCCCAGCATTTT.

This clone was counted once. V usage is TRBV10-2 and J usage is TRBJ1-2; D is uncertain. Germline V gene lookup returns CDR1 WSHSY and CDR2 SAAADI. The CDR3 consists of 15 residues. Trimming left V 5 bases short and J 4 bases short, with 17 bases between. DNA for the CDR3: TGCGCCAGCAGTCCCCTTGGAGAGGTACTCTATGGCTACACCTTC. This codes for CASSPLGEVLYGYTF.

This clone was detected once. This chain links TRBV27 with TRBJ1-5; D might be TRBD1 (5 bases). Germline values: CDR1 MNHEY, CDR2 SMNVEV (reference sequence). The ends were cut back, 5 bases at V and 2 bases at J, with 13 bases in the middle. The length of the CDR3 is 15 residues. CDR3 in amino acids: CASSRFGGGNQPQHF. Here the CDR3 DNA reads TGTGCCAGCAGTCGCTTCGGGGGTGGCAATCAGCCCCAGCATTTT.

The V call is TRBV10-2, the J call TRBJ2-1; D is unresolved. The CDR3 is 13 residues long. V lost 4 bases and J lost 6, with 10 bases in between. The germline gives CDR1 WSHSY, CDR2 SAAADI. This chain's CDR3 is CASSGNSFNEQFF. Here the CDR3 DNA reads TGCGCCAGCAGTGGAAATAGTTTCAATGAGCAGTTCTTC.

V usage is TRBV10-1 and J usage is TRBJ2-1; D ambiguous. Germline CDR1 reads WNHNN; CDR2 reads SYGVQD (reference sequence). The CDR3 runs 14 residues. V shed 2 bases and J shed 0 bases, with 5 bases lying between them. CDR3 protein: CASSEEPSYNEQFF. The CDR3 coding sequence is TGCGCCAGCAGTGAGGAGCCCTCCTACAATGAGCAGTTCTTC.

The gene calls are TRBV5-6 and TRBJ2-5; 10 bases align to TRBD1. The J call may be mistaken, given a closer DNA end match to TRBJ2-7. Per germline, CDR1 SGHDT and CDR2 YYEEEE. This CDR3 is built from 15 residues. This CDR3 is CASSLSGTGAYEQYF. The CDR3 DNA is TGTGCCAGCAGCTTGAGTGGGACAGGGGCCTACGAGCAGTACTTC.

V usage is TRBV13 and J usage is TRBJ2-3, with 7 bases identical to TRBD1. CDR3 size: 14 residues. After removal of 4 bases from V and 2 bases from J, the junction contained 3 bases not matched to a gene. Germline V gene data show CDR1 as PRHDT and CDR2 as FYEKMQ (reference sequence). CDR3 amino acids: CASSSGTDTDTQYF. In nucleotides, the CDR3 is TGTGCCAGCAGCTCCGGGACAGACACAGATACGCAGTATTTT.

The V and J genes are TRBV9 and TRBJ2-2; D is uncertain. CDR1 and CDR2 from the germline V gene are SGDLS and YYNGEE. The CDR3 consists of 13 residues. Trimming left V 0 bases short and J 7 bases short, with 7 bases between. CDR3 region: CASSVAVRGELFF. CDR3 nucleotide sequence: TGTGCCAGCAGCGTAGCGGTCCGCGGGGAGCTGTTTTTT.

This chain joins TRBV10-3 and TRBJ1-1; 9 nucleotides agree with TRBD1. CDR3 length: 16 residues. Germline V gene lookup returns CDR1 ENHRY and CDR2 SYGVKD. After removal of 0 bases from V and 1 base from J, the junction contained 3 bases not matched to a gene. The CDR3, as DNA: TGTGCCATCAGTGAGTCGACAGGGGGGGGGAACACTGAAGCTTTCTTT. Translated, it gives CAISESTGGGNTEAFF.

The J gene is TRBJ2-1, the V gene TRBV11-2; TRBD2 agrees at 12 bases. This CDR3 is built from 18 residues. Germline V lookup: CDR1 SGHAT, CDR2 FQNNGV. V was pared by 4 bases and J by 6 bases, with 13 bases of the junction left unmatched. The CDR3 here is CASSSPLWGTSGFNEQFF. In DNA, the CDR3 is TGTGCCAGCAGCTCCCCACTATGGGGGACTAGCGGGTTCAATGAGCAGTTCTTC.

A single count supports this clone. The chain employs TRBV18 and TRBJ2-7, with 8 bases identical to TRBD1. V shed 3 bases, J shed 2 bases, and the junction held 6 bases outside the gene matches. In germline, CDR1 is KGHSH, CDR2 LQKENI. There are 15 residues in the CDR3. The CDR3 spells CASSPGTGIPYEQYF. The CDR3 DNA follows: TGTGCCAGCTCACCGGGGACAGGAATACCCTACGAGCAGTACTTC.

V and J are TRBV19 and TRBJ2-1; D might be TRBD1 (8 bases). This CDR3 region has 14 residues. Trimming left V 5 bases short and J 8 bases short, with 16 bases between. CDR1 is LNHDA and CDR2 is SQIVND in the germline V gene (reference sequence). DNA of the CDR3: TGTGCCAGTAGTCCGGACAGGGCGGGGGATGAGCAGTTCTTC. Translating it yields CASSPDRAGDEQFF. The variable domain in full, with the rest retrieved from reference TRBV19 and TRBJ2-1, is DGGITQSPKYLFRKEGQNVTLSCEQNLNHDAMYWYRQDPGQGLRLIYYSQIVNDFQKGDIAEGYSVSREKKESFPLTVTSAQKNPTAFYLCASSPDRAGDEQFFGPGTRLTVL.

The chain couples TRBV29-1 to TRBJ2-3; TRBD1 might be the D (5 bases). The germline V gene encodes CDR1 SQVTM and CDR2 ANQGSEA. The CDR3 has 14 residues. V lost 1 base to trimming and J lost 4 bases, with 12 bases between them. The CDR3 spells CSVEAGAGPDTQYF. The CDR3, as DNA: TGCAGCGTTGAAGCTGGGGCAGGACCAGATACGCAGTATTTT.

This clone was seen once. The V gene is TRBV5-1, the J gene TRBJ2-2, with D unresolved. V was clipped by 6 bases and J by 1 base, with 19 bases between them. The CDR3 is 17 residues long. CDR1 is SGHRS and CDR2 is YFSETQ in the germline V gene. The CDR3 coding sequence is TGCGCCAGCACTCTGTGGTTGGTGTCAGAGAACACCGGGGAGCTGTTTTTT. Residues: CASTLWLVSENTGELFF.

The genes are TRBV2 and TRBJ2-5; 10 nucleotides match TRBD2. The CDR3 length is 15 residues. V shed 6 bases and J 2 bases; nucleotides not matched to a gene: 6. Per the germline V gene, CDR1 is SNHLY and CDR2 is FYNNEI. CDR3 region: CASRALAGDQETQYF. CDR3 DNA sequence: TGTGCCAGCAGGGCCCTAGCGGGGGATCAAGAGACCCAGTACTTC.

This clone was observed a few times. CDR3 bases: TGTGCCAGCAGCCCTGGACCCGTGGACACTGAAGCTTTCTTT. This translates into CASSPGPVDTEAFF. This sequence joins TRBV13 and TRBJ1-1; D is ambiguous. CDR3 length equals 14 residues. CDR1 is PRHDT and CDR2 is FYEKMQ in the germline V gene (reference sequence). Trimming shortened V by 5 bases and J by 3 bases, and 13 bases separated the two germline ends.

Note on this clone: Given a far larger clone just one base away, this is likely a sequencing read error. Additional DNA sequences in this sample encode the identical CDR3. The chain uses TRBV13 and TRBJ2-1, with a tentative D call TRBD2 (5 bases). Germline-derived CDR1 and CDR2 are PRHDT and FYEKMQ (reference sequence). CDR3 length equals 12 residues. V lost 3 bases, J lost 7 bases, and 7 bases lay in between. As DNA, the CDR3 is TGTGCCAGCAGCTTGAGAGGGAATGAGCAGTTCTTC. This encodes CASSLRGNEQFF.

J is TRBJ2-7 and V is TRBV15; the match to TRBD2 covers 7 bases. Unmatched junction bases numbered 7, after V lost 8 bases and J lost 0 bases. Germline assignment: CDR1 LNHNV and CDR2 YYDKDF (reference sequence). The length of the CDR3 is 14 residues. Here the CDR3 DNA reads TGTGCCACCTCTGAGCGGGAAAGCTCCTACGAGCAGTACTTC. It specifies CATSERESSYEQYF.

The chain joins TRBV27 to TRBJ1-2; 9 bases align to TRBD1. The junction had 17 bases not matched to a gene; V was cut back by 10 bases and J by 8 bases. CDR1 and CDR2 from the germline V gene are MNHEY and SMNVEV (reference sequence). The CDR3 has 15 residues. The CDR3 region is CATPGPSGQGSGYTF. The CDR3 bases are TGTGCCACCCCGGGGCCTTCGGGACAGGGCTCAGGCTACACCTTC.

This clone was recorded only once. CDR3 coding DNA: TGTGCCAGCAGTTTGTCCGGGCCGGCCTACGAGCAGTACTTC. This encodes CASSLSGPAYEQYF. V usage is TRBV28 and J usage is TRBJ2-7; D is unclear. V was pared by 3 bases and J by 2 bases, with 11 bases between. Germline values: CDR1 MDHEN, CDR2 SYDVKM. This CDR3 has 14 amino acids.

V is TRBV19 and J is TRBJ1-5, with 8 bases fitting TRBD1. Germline CDR1 and CDR2: LNHDA and SQIVND (reference sequence). This CDR3 has 23 amino acids. Unmatched junction bases numbered 23, after V lost 1 base and J lost 0 bases. CDR3 sequence (DNA): TGTGCCAGTAGTATAGTTGGATCGTGGGACAGGACGAACGTAGCGTATAGCAATCAGCCCCAGCATTTT. Its protein product is CASSIVGSWDRTNVAYSNQPQHF.

The chain has TRBV7-9 and TRBJ1-1; no definite D call. The CDR3 totals 13 residues. Germline CDR1 is SEHNR and CDR2 is FQNEAQ (reference sequence). V lost 6 bases and J 0 bases, leaving 8 bases between the germline ends. The CDR3 protein is CASREALNTEAFF. CDR3 in DNA: TGTGCCAGCAGGGAGGCCCTGAACACTGAAGCTTTCTTT.

V and J are TRBV28 and TRBJ1-2, with D hard to call. V was shortened by 6 bases and J by 0 bases, with 8 bases between the two germline ends. The CDR3 covers 13 residues. Looked up from germline, CDR1 is MDHEN and CDR2 is SYDVKM. CDR3 protein: CASRGATNYGYTF. CDR3 nucleotide sequence: TGTGCCAGCAGGGGAGCGACTAACTATGGCTACACCTTC.

DNA for the CDR3: TGTGCCAGCAGCGTAGCAGGGTTTGGGTACAATGAGCAGTTCTTC. Translated, it gives CASSVAGFGYNEQFF. The chain has TRBV9 and TRBJ2-1; tentatively, D is TRBD1 (5 bases). Germline-derived CDR1 and CDR2 are SGDLS and YYNGEE. CDR3 size: 15 residues. V was pared by 0 bases and J by 4 bases, with 11 bases between.

The V call is TRBV27, the J call TRBJ2-7; 7 nucleotides align to TRBD2. In germline, CDR1 is MNHEY, CDR2 SMNVEV (reference sequence). V shed 5 bases, J shed 5 bases, and the junction held 12 bases outside the gene matches. CDR3 size: 15 residues. As DNA, the CDR3 is TGTGCCAGCAGTCTTCGGCGGGAGCCTGCGGACGAGCAGTACTTC. Translating gives CASSLRREPADEQYF.

The chain joins TRBV28 to TRBJ1-1; the match to TRBD1 covers 7 bases. The junction had 9 bases not matched to a gene; V was cut back by 1 base and J by 10 bases. The germline V gene encodes CDR1 MDHEN and CDR2 SYDVKM. The CDR3 has 14 residues. CDR3 amino acids: CASSLYNQGVGAFF. As DNA, the CDR3 is TGTGCCAGCAGTTTATATAACCAGGGGGTTGGAGCTTTCTTT.

This clone has only a few counts. Other DNA sequences in this sample translate to the same CDR3. The chain couples TRBV7-9 to TRBJ1-1, with unresolved D. Germline V gives CDR1 SEHNR, CDR2 FQNEAQ (reference sequence). The CDR3 spans 12 residues. Deletions cut 6 bases from V and 4 bases from J, with 9 bases between. CDR3 region: CASSPGGTEAFF. CDR3 nucleotide sequence: TGTGCCAGCAGTCCGGGCGGCACTGAAGCTTTCTTT.

The V call is TRBV4-3, the J call TRBJ2-5; no definite D call. Germline V gene data show CDR1 as LGHNA and CDR2 as YSLEER. The CDR3 is made up of 15 amino acids. The V gene lost 1 base and the J gene lost 5 bases, with 14 bases spanning the gap. The CDR3 region is CASSQGTALWETQYF. In DNA form, the CDR3 reads TGCGCCAGCAGCCAAGGGACGGCGCTCTGGGAGACCCAGTACTTC.

The chain has TRBV10-3 and TRBJ2-7, with D perhaps TRBD2 (6 bases). This CDR3 has 20 amino acids. V lost 0 bases and J 0 bases, leaving 24 bases between the germline ends. The germline CDR1 and CDR2 sequences are ENHRY and SYGVKD. The CDR3 region is CAISESRGGTASSSSYEQYF. The CDR3 DNA reads TGTGCCATCAGTGAGTCTCGGGGAGGAACGGCTTCCTCAAGCTCCTACGAGCAGTACTTC.

The chain links TRBV30 to TRBJ2-7, with TRBD1 identical over 9 bases. Germline V gives CDR1 GTSNPN, CDR2 SVGIG (reference sequence). The CDR3 is made up of 14 amino acids. V shed 0 bases, J shed 3 bases, and the junction held 3 bases outside the gene matches. The CDR3 spells CAWSVQGASYEQYF. In DNA form, the CDR3 reads TGTGCCTGGAGTGTACAGGGGGCAAGCTACGAGCAGTACTTC. Filled out from reference TRBV30 and TRBJ2-7, the complete variable domain reads SQTIHQWPATLVQPVGSPLSLECTVEGTSNPNLYWYRQAAGRGLQLLFYSVGIGQISSEVPQNLSASRPQDRQFILSSKKLLLSDSGFYLCAWSVQGASYEQYFGPGTRLTVT.

This rearrangement joins TRBV27 to TRBJ2-1; the D gene is possibly TRBD2 (6 bases). Germline V gene sequence: CDR1 MNHEY, CDR2 SMNVEV (reference sequence). V was trimmed by 5 bases and J by 1 base, leaving 9 bases between them. This CDR3 is 14 amino acids long. The CDR3 DNA follows: TGTGCCAGCAGTGAGCGGGTATCCTACAATGAGCAGTTCTTC. Amino acid sequence: CASSERVSYNEQFF.